The 31 T cell receptor beta chains below come from one sample, sequenced in a study of OX40 agonist ivuxolimab in advanced cancers. Method: immunoSEQ multiplex PCR; TCRdb's copy keeps in-frame clones and lacks some. The table has about 99,000 clones, 90% to 96% seen once. Sequences were derived from CD4+ or CD8+ T cells sorted from blood, sampled in a trial of the OX40 agonist ivuxolimab. The receptors here all came from an adult with an advanced solid tumor such as melanoma, head and neck, liver or kidney cancer.

The DNA of the CDR3 is TGTGCCAGCAGGGGGCTGGGCACTGAAGCTTTCTTT. Translation: CASRGLGTEAFF. The V and J genes are TRBV11-2 and TRBJ1-1; maybe TRBD1 (5 bases). The CDR3 sequence is 12 residues long. V gave up 6 bases and J gave up 4 bases, with 9 bases separating them. From germline, CDR1 is SGHAT and CDR2 FQNNGV.

The chain joins TRBV6-5 to TRBJ2-1; D gene ambiguous. CDR1 is MNHEY, CDR2 SVGAGI, per germline. The CDR3 extends over 13 amino acids. V gave up 0 bases and J gave up 7 bases, with 7 bases separating them. CDR3 protein: CASSYSNVNEQFF. The CDR3 nucleotides are TGTGCCAGCAGTTACTCGAATGTAAATGAGCAGTTCTTC.

This chain links TRBV6-5 with TRBJ2-7; possibly TRBD2 for D (6 bases). There are 14 residues in the CDR3. Trimming stripped 3 bases from V and 1 base from J, with 10 bases between. Germline V gene lookup returns CDR1 MNHEY and CDR2 SVGAGI. The CDR3 bases are TGTGCCAGCAGTTATAGGGACTTGTCCTACGAGCAGTACTTC. This sequence encodes CASSYRDLSYEQYF.

The genes are TRBV4-1 and TRBJ2-7; D gene uncertain. The V end was cut by 2 bases, the J end by 2 bases, with 10 bases between. The CDR3 sequence is 14 residues long. Germline CDR1 and CDR2: MGHRA and YSYEKL. CDR3: CASSQTVEAYEQYF. The CDR3 DNA follows: TGCGCCAGCAGCCAAACAGTCGAGGCCTACGAGCAGTACTTC.

The table lists this clone with a count of one. This chain connects TRBV6-6 to TRBJ2-3, with D possibly matching TRBD1 (5 bases). CDR1 and CDR2 from the germline V gene are MNHNY and SVGAGI (reference sequence). The V end lost 5 bases, the J end lost 4 bases, and 10 bases lay between the germline ends. There are 13 residues in the CDR3. CDR3 protein: CASSGHEADTQYF. DNA for the CDR3: TGTGCCAGCAGTGGACACGAAGCAGATACGCAGTATTTT.

The V call is TRBV4-3, the J call TRBJ2-7; no definite D call. V gave up 0 bases and J gave up 5 bases, with 8 bases separating them. Germline V CDR1 and CDR2: LGHNA, YSLEER. This CDR3 contains 13 residues. The CDR3 protein is CASSQDRVHEQYF. CDR3 DNA sequence: TGCGCCAGCAGCCAAGATCGCGTGCACGAGCAGTACTTC.

The genes are TRBV30 and TRBJ2-7, with D unclear. The V gene's germline CDR1 is GTSNPN and CDR2 SVGIG (reference sequence). The CDR3 loop spans 12 amino acids. Trimming stripped 3 bases from V and 2 bases from J, with 8 bases between. The CDR3 region is CAWSSNAYEQYF. CDR3 sequence (DNA): TGTGCCTGGAGCTCGAATGCCTACGAGCAGTACTTC. Combining the CDR3 with reference TRBV30 and TRBJ2-7 gives the whole variable domain SQTIHQWPATLVQPVGSPLSLECTVEGTSNPNLYWYRQAAGRGLQLLFYSVGIGQISSEVPQNLSASRPQDRQFILSSKKLLLSDSGFYLCAWSSNAYEQYFGPGTRLTVT.

The V and J genes are TRBV5-6 and TRBJ1-3; a possible D gene is TRBD1 (5 bases). V lost 3 bases to trimming and J lost 8 bases, with 15 bases between them. The CDR3 contains 14 residues. Looked up from germline, CDR1 is SGHDT and CDR2 is YYEEEE. This chain's CDR3 is CASSWGDTDHTIYF. The CDR3 nucleotides read TGTGCCAGCAGCTGGGGGGATACGGACCACACCATATATTTT.

J is TRBJ1-5 and V is TRBV28; D may be TRBD1 (6 bases). This CDR3 is 17 amino acids long. The germline V and J ends were trimmed by 4 bases and 5 bases, with 21 bases remaining between them. The germline gives CDR1 MDHEN, CDR2 SYDVKM. Here the CDR3 reads CASSSPIDRRSDQPQHF. The CDR3 DNA sequence: TGTGCCAGCAGTTCCCCCATTGACAGGAGGAGCGATCAGCCCCAGCATTTT. The full variable domain, completed using reference TRBV28 and TRBJ1-5, is DVKVTQSSRYLVKRTGEKVFLECVQDMDHENMFWYRQDPGLGLRLIYFSYDVKMKEKGDIPEGYSVSREKKERFSLILESASTNQTSMYLCASSSPIDRRSDQPQHFGDGTRLSIL.

This chain connects TRBV30 to TRBJ1-1; 9 positions agree with TRBD1. The CDR3 covers 15 residues. V dropped 3 bases and J dropped 1; count of bases not matched to a gene: 6. Per the germline V gene, CDR1 is GTSNPN and CDR2 is SVGIG (reference sequence). The CDR3 loop is CAWSPDRGGNTEAFF. As DNA, the CDR3 is TGTGCCTGGAGCCCCGACAGGGGGGGGAACACTGAAGCTTTCTTT.

The chain couples TRBV2 to TRBJ2-1; possible D gene TRBD1, 5 bases. Looked up from germline, CDR1 is SNHLY and CDR2 is FYNNEI. Trimming removed 8 bases at V and 5 bases at J, with 10 bases between. The CDR3 is made up of 12 amino acids. Written as DNA, the CDR3 is TGTGCCAGCGGGGCGGAAGACAATGAGCAGTTCTTC. It translates to CASGAEDNEQFF.

The chain is built from TRBV11-3 and TRBJ2-7; TRBD1 agrees at 11 bases. The CDR3 totals 14 residues. The trim removed 3 bases at V and 2 bases at J, leaving 0 bases unmatched. Germline values: CDR1 SGHNT, CDR2 YENEEA. CDR3 nucleotide sequence: TGTGCCAGCAGCTTGGGACAGGGGGCCTACGAGCAGTACTTC. It translates to CASSLGQGAYEQYF.

The V and J genes are TRBV28 and TRBJ2-7; 9 nucleotides match TRBD1. CDR1 and CDR2 from the germline V gene are MDHEN and SYDVKM. This CDR3 is 14 amino acids long. V lost 6 bases, J lost 1 base, and 4 bases stayed unmatched. The DNA of the CDR3 is TGTGCCAGCAGCCTGACAGGGGGATCCTACGAGCAGTACTTC. It encodes CASSLTGGSYEQYF.

This chain uses TRBV27 with TRBJ2-3; D is uncertain. The V end lost 6 bases, the J end lost 6 bases, and 13 bases lay between the germline ends. Germline V lookup: CDR1 MNHEY, CDR2 SMNVEV (reference sequence). This CDR3 spans 13 amino acids. The CDR3 DNA reads as TGTGCCAGCAGGCTGACCGGCGCCGATACGCAGTATTTT. Translation: CASRLTGADTQYF.

The rearrangement uses TRBV5-1 and TRBJ1-2; 9 nucleotides align to TRBD1. Losses at the gene ends were 0 bases for V and 7 bases for J; bases not matched to a gene: 7. There are 15 residues in the CDR3. Per germline, CDR1 SGHRS and CDR2 YFSETQ. The CDR3 bases are TGCGCCAGCAGCTTGGACATCGGGACAGGGCTTGGCTACACCTTC. This encodes CASSLDIGTGLGYTF.

The V gene is TRBV6-1, the J gene TRBJ1-1, with D unresolved. The CDR3 length is 16 residues. Germline V gene sequence: CDR1 MNHNS, CDR2 SASEGT. V lost 2 bases and J 6 bases, leaving 19 bases between the germline ends. CDR3 nucleotide sequence: TGTGCCAGCAGTGAACCGGGCGGAGGCCCGGTCGCTGAAGCTTTCTTT. Protein product: CASSEPGGGPVAEAFF.

The gene calls are TRBV9 and TRBJ2-7; D is unclear. Trimming stripped 3 bases from V and 7 bases from J, with 11 bases between. The V gene's germline CDR1 is SGDLS and CDR2 YYNGEE. This CDR3 is 12 amino acids long. CDR3 sequence (DNA): TGTGCCAGCAGCGCAAACGCTGGGGAGCAGTACTTC. Translating gives CASSANAGEQYF. Based on the CDR3 plus reference TRBV9 and TRBJ2-7, the full variable domain is DSGVTQTPKHLITATGQRVTLRCSPRSGDLSVYWYQQSLDQGLQFLIQYYNGEERAKGNILERFSAQQFPDLHSELNLSSLELGDSALYFCASSANAGEQYFGPGTRLTVT.

The chain carries TRBV30 and TRBJ2-1, with 10 nucleotides matching TRBD2. CDR3 length: 15 residues. V lost 4 bases, J lost 4 bases, and 7 bases stayed unmatched. Germline loops: CDR1 GTSNPN, CDR2 SVGIG (reference sequence). The CDR3 loop reads CAWKSSGGVYNEQFF. The DNA of the CDR3 is TGTGCCTGGAAGTCTAGCGGGGGAGTGTACAATGAGCAGTTCTTC.

The V call is TRBV7-2, the J call TRBJ2-5; D remains unclear. V was cut by 3 bases and J by 10 bases, with 12 bases left in between. The CDR3 covers 12 residues. Per the germline V gene, CDR1 is SGHTA and CDR2 is FQGNSA. The CDR3 nucleotides are TGTGCCAGCAGCTTCCCTTCAGCGATCCAGTACTTC. Its translation: CASSFPSAIQYF.

Here the CDR3 reads CASSFPRDRANTGELFF. The DNA for the CDR3 is TGTGCCAGCAGCTTCCCCCGAGACAGGGCGAACACCGGGGAGCTGTTTTTT. The chain is built from TRBV7-9 and TRBJ2-2; 7 nucleotides match TRBD1. The CDR3 has 17 residues. Trimming at V came to 3 bases and at J to 0 bases, leaving 7 bases not matched to a gene. The germline V gene has CDR1 SEHNR and CDR2 FQNEAQ (reference sequence).

This chain links TRBV13 with TRBJ2-1, with 7 bases aligning to TRBD2. Germline V gene sequence: CDR1 PRHDT, CDR2 FYEKMQ (reference sequence). The CDR3 runs 15 residues. V lost 5 bases and J lost 4; bases outside the gene matches: 8. The DNA of the CDR3 is TGTGCCAGCAGCAGAAAGGCTAGCGGATACAATGAGCAGTTCTTC. It codes for CASSRKASGYNEQFF.

The V call is TRBV5-4, the J call TRBJ2-3; D gene uncertain. Between the trimmed V and J ends, which lost 0 bases and 2 bases, there was a span of 4 bases. The CDR3 is 13 residues long. Germline lookup yields CDR1 SGHNT and CDR2 YYREEE (reference sequence). The CDR3 sequence: CASSLGDTDTQYF. The CDR3, as DNA: TGTGCCAGCAGCTTGGGGGACACAGATACGCAGTATTTT. Full variable domain (remainder filled in from reference TRBV5-4 and TRBJ2-3): ETGVTQSPTHLIKTRGQQVTLRCSSQSGHNTVSWYQQALGQGPQFIFQYYREEENGRGNFPPRFSGLQFPNYSSELNVNALELDDSALYLCASSLGDTDTQYFGPGTRLTVL.

This chain uses TRBV5-4 with TRBJ1-1; D uncertain. Germline V gives CDR1 SGHNT, CDR2 YYREEE (reference sequence). V was trimmed by 4 bases and J by 4 bases, leaving 14 bases between them. This CDR3 is 14 amino acids long. The CDR3 loop reads CASSLTTLPTEAFF. DNA for the CDR3: TGTGCCAGCAGCCTGACAACTCTCCCCACTGAAGCTTTCTTT. The whole variable domain, filled in from reference TRBV5-4 and TRBJ1-1, reads ETGVTQSPTHLIKTRGQQVTLRCSSQSGHNTVSWYQQALGQGPQFIFQYYREEENGRGNFPPRFSGLQFPNYSSELNVNALELDDSALYLCASSLTTLPTEAFFGQGTRLTVV.

CDR3 in amino acids: CASSYFLNTEAFF. The CDR3 DNA sequence: TGTGCCAGCAGTTACTTTTTAAACACTGAAGCTTTCTTT. The V gene is TRBV6-5, the J gene TRBJ1-1; D not resolved. There are 13 residues in the CDR3. The V and J ends lost 1 base and 2 bases respectively, with 5 bases between them. Germline-derived CDR1 and CDR2 are MNHEY and SVGAGI.

The chain carries TRBV6-1 and TRBJ2-7, with D possibly being TRBD1 (7 bases). CDR1 is MNHNS and CDR2 is SASEGT in the germline V gene. Trimming left V 4 bases short and J 4 bases short, with 17 bases between. The CDR3 sequence is 15 residues long. CDR3 DNA sequence: TGTGCCAGCAGTGGGTGGAGGGGCAGGGGGTACGAGCAGTACTTC. Amino acids: CASSGWRGRGYEQYF.

V and J are TRBV30 and TRBJ1-1, with TRBD1 identical over 7 bases. Germline V gives CDR1 GTSNPN, CDR2 SVGIG (reference sequence). This CDR3 region has 13 residues. J gave up 6 bases and V 2 bases, and 6 bases lay outside the gene matches. The CDR3 here is CAWSPTGDAEAFF. CDR3 nucleotide sequence: TGTGCCTGGAGTCCCACAGGGGACGCTGAAGCTTTCTTT.

The CDR3 nucleotides read TGTGCCAGCAGCCCGTTCCGGGACTTCCAAGAGACCCAGTACTTC. It translates to CASSPFRDFQETQYF. This chain connects TRBV6-5 to TRBJ2-5, with D perhaps matching TRBD2 (6 bases). Germline CDR1 reads MNHEY; CDR2 reads SVGAGI. V lost 6 bases, J lost 1 base, and 15 bases lay in between. CDR3 size: 15 residues.

The V call is TRBV7-7, the J call TRBJ2-1, with 9 bases fitting TRBD2. The germline V gene has CDR1 SSHAT and CDR2 FNYEAQ (reference sequence). Trimming at V came to 5 bases and at J to 8 bases, leaving 19 bases not matched to a gene. This CDR3 region has 18 residues. The CDR3 sequence is CASSQGASGDPFYDEQFF. CDR3 nucleotides: TGTGCCAGCAGCCAAGGGGCTAGCGGGGACCCGTTTTACGATGAGCAGTTCTTC.

This rearrangement joins TRBV30 to TRBJ1-1; a possible D gene is TRBD1 (6 bases). The CDR3 has 13 amino acids. The germline V gene has CDR1 GTSNPN and CDR2 SVGIG (reference sequence). Trimming shortened V by 7 bases and J by 6 bases, and 18 bases separated the two germline ends. The CDR3 region has the DNA TGTGCCTCGAGGGGGGAAGTAGGCTCTGAAGCTTTCTTT. Translated: CASRGEVGSEAFF.

J is TRBJ1-5 and V is TRBV7-9; 7 bases line up with TRBD1. This CDR3 region has 15 residues. Germline assignment: CDR1 SEHNR and CDR2 FQNEAQ (reference sequence). V lost 5 bases and J lost 2; bases outside the gene matches: 6. CDR3 in DNA: TGTGCCAGCAGCCCAACAGGGGACGGCAATCAGCCCCAGCATTTT. It translates to CASSPTGDGNQPQHF. Using reference TRBV7-9 and TRBJ1-5 for the parts outside the CDR3, the full variable domain is DTGVSQNPRHKITKRGQNVTFRCDPISEHNRLYWYRQTLGQGPEFLTYFQNEAQLEKSRLLSDRFSAERPKGSFSTLEIQRTEQGDSAMYLCASSPTGDGNQPQHFGDGTRLSIL.

The rearrangement links TRBV9 to TRBJ2-2, with D perhaps TRBD1 (6 bases). CDR1 is SGDLS and CDR2 is YYNGEE in the germline V gene. The CDR3 has 16 residues. V lost 0 bases, J lost 4 bases, and 13 bases lay in between. CDR3 nucleotides: TGTGCCAGCAGCGTAGGGATACAGGGTCGCACCGGGGAGCTGTTTTTT. This sequence encodes CASSVGIQGRTGELFF.